Sequencing of this T cell receptor (beta chain) was carried out in a study of blood T cell repertoires in COVID-19. Study context: Some COVID-19 samples were acute and others convalescent; all came from the United States, Italy and Spain. Sample material is recorded as cDNA or gDNA derived from T cells, B-cell-depleted T cells, or PBMCs.

This CDR3 has 14 amino acids. V gave up 1 base and J gave up 6 bases, with 9 bases separating them. The germline CDR1 and CDR2 sequences are KGHDR and SFDVKD. In the source study's methods: For nucleated cells, counts were estimated from reference gene primer amplification. TCRdb keeps only in-frame clones here, not all; method: immunoSEQ multiplex PCR. Clone size and V and J calls were adopted from that table, with D and trimming inferred from the DNA. The sample has around 65,000 clones, almost 80% seen once. The sequenced sample consisted of peripheral blood. V usage is TRBV24-1 and J usage is TRBJ2-1; maybe TRBD2 (5 bases). This receptor was taken from a man in his 60s with acute or convalescent COVID-19. CDR3 nucleotides: TGTGCCACCAGTGATTTTCGGGGAATCAATGAGCAGTTCTTC. Translating gives CATSDFRGINEQFF.